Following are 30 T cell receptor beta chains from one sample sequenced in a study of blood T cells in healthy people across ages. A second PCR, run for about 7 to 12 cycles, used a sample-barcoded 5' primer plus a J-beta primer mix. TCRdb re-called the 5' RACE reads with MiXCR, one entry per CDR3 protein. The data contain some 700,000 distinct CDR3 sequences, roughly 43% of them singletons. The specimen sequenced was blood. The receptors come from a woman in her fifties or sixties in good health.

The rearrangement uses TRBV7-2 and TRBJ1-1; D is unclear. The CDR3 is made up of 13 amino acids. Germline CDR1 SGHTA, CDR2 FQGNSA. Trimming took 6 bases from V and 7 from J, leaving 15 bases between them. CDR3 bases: TGTGCCAGCAGACCAAGCGGCAGCCGTGAAGCTTTCTTT. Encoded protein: CASRPSGSREAFF. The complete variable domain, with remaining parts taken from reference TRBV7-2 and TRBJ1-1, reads GAGVSQSPSNKVTEKGKDVELRCDPISGHTALYWYRQSLGQGLEFLIYFQGNSAPDKSGLPSDRFSAERTGGSVSTLTIQRTQQEDSAVYLCASRPSGSREAFFGQGTRLTVV.

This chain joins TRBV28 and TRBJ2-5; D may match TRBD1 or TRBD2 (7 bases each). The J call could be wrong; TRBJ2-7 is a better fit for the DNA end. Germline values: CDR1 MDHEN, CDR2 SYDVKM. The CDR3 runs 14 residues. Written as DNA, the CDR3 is TGTGCCAGCAGTTCGACGACAGGGACTAACGAGCAGTACTTC. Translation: CASSSTTGTNEQYF.

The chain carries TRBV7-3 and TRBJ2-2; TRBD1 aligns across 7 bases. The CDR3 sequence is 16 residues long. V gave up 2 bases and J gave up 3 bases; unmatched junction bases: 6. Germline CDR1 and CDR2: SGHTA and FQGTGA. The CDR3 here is CASSLLGGEYTGELFF. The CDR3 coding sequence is TGTGCCAGCAGCTTACTAGGGGGCGAATACACCGGGGAGCTGTTTTTT.

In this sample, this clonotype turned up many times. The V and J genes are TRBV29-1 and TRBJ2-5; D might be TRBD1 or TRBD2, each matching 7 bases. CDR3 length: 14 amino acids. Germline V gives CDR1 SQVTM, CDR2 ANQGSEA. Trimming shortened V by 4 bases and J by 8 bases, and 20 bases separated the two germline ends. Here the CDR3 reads CSVAAGGAQDTQYF. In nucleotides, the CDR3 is TGCAGCGTTGCCGCAGGGGGGGCCCAGGATACCCAGTACTTC.

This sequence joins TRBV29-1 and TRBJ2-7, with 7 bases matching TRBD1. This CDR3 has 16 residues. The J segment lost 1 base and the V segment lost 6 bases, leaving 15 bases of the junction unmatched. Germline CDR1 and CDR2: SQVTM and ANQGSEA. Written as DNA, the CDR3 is TGCAGCGTCCTAGGACAGGTCGAGTCAGTGTCCTACGAGCAGTACTTC. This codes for CSVLGQVESVSYEQYF.

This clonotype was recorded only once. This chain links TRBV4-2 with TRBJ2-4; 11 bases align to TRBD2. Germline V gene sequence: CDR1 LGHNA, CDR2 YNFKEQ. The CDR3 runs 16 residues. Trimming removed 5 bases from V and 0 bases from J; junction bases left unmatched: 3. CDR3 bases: TGTGCCAGCAGCTCAGGACTAGCGGGAGCCAAAAACATTCAGTACTTC. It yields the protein CASSSGLAGAKNIQYF.

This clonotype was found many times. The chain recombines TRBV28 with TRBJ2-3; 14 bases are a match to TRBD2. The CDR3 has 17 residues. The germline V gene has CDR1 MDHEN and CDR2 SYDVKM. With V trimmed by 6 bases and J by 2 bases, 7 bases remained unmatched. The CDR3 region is CASSSRLAGGITDTQYF. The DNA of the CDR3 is TGTGCCAGCAGCTCACGACTAGCGGGAGGGATCACAGATACGCAGTATTTT.

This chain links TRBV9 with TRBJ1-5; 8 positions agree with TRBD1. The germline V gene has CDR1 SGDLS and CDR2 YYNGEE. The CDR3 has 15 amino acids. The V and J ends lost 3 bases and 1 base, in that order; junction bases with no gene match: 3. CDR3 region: CASSAQGASNQPQHF. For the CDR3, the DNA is TGTGCCAGCAGCGCCCAGGGGGCGAGCAATCAGCCCCAGCATTTT.

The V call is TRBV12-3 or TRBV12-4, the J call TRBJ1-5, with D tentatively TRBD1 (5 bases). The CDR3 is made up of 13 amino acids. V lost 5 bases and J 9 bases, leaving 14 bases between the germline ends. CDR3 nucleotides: TGTGCCAGCAGTGGGACGGGTCCTCGGCCCCAGCATTTT. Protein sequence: CASSGTGPRPQHF.

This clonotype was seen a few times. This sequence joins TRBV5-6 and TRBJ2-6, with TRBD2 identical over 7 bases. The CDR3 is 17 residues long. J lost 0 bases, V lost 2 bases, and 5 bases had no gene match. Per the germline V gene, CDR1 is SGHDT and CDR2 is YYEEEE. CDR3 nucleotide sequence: TGTGCCAGCAGCTTCAGCGGGGTAACCTCTGGGGCCAACGTCCTGACTTTC. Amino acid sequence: CASSFSGVTSGANVLTF.

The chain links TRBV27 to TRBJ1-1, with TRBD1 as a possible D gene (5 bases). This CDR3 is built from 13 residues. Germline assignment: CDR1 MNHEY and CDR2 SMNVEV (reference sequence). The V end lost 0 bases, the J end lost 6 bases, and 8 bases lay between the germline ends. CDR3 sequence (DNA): TGTGCCAGCAGTTTATCCGACAGCGCTGAAGCTTTCTTT. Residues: CASSLSDSAEAFF.

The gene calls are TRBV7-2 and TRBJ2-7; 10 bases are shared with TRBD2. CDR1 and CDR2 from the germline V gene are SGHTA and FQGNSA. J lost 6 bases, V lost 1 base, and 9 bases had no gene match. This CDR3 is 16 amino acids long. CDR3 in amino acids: CASSLGRLAGLTEQYF. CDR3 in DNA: TGTGCCAGCAGCTTAGGCCGACTAGCGGGTTTGACCGAGCAGTACTTC.

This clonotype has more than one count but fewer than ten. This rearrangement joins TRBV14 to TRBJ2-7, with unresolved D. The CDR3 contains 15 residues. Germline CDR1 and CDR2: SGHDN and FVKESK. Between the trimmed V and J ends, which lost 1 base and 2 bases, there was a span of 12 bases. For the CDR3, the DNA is TGTGCCAGCAGCCAAGTACCGTCCGGGCCCTACGAGCAGTACTTC. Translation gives CASSQVPSGPYEQYF.

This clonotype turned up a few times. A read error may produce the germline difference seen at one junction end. The CDR3 here is CASRNPGLAGYERYF. The CDR3 nucleotides are TGTGCCAGCAGGAACCCGGGACTAGCGGGGTACGAGCGGTACTTC. The V gene is TRBV6-2 or TRBV6-3, the J gene TRBJ2-7; 13 nucleotides align to TRBD2. CDR3 length equals 15 residues. Germline V gene sequence: CDR1 MNHEY, CDR2 SVGEGT.

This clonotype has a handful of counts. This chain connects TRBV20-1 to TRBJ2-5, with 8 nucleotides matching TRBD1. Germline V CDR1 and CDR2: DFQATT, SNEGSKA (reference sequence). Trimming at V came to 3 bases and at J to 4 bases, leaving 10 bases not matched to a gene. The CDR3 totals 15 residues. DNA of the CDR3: TGCAGTGCTAGTCAGGGGGCGCTTATCGGAGAGACCCAGTACTTC. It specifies CSASQGALIGETQYF.

CDR3 sequence (DNA): TGCAGCGGGGACCTAGAGGAAGAGACCCAGTACTTC. This codes for CSGDLEEETQYF. The chain joins TRBV29-1 to TRBJ2-5, with D possibly called TRBD1 or TRBD2 (5 bases each). Germline CDR1 reads SQVTM; CDR2 reads ANQGSEA. The germline V and J ends were trimmed by 7 bases and 3 bases, with 12 bases remaining between them. The CDR3 is 12 residues long.

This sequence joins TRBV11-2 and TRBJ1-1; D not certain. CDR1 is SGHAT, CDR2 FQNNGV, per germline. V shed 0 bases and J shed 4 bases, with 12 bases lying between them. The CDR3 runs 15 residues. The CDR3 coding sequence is TGTGCCAGCAGCTTAGATCTCGTGCTCGGCACTGAAGCTTTCTTT. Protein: CASSLDLVLGTEAFF.

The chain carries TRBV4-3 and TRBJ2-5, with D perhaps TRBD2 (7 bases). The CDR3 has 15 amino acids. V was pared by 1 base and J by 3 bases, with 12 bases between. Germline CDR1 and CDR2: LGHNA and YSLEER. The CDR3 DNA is TGCGCCAGCAGCCAAGTAGGGAGGGGGGAAGAGACCCAGTACTTC. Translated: CASSQVGRGEETQYF.

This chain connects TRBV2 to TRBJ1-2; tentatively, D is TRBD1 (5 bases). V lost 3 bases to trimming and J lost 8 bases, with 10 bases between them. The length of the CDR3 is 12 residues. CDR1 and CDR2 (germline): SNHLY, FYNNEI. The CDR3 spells CASSDPGKGYTF. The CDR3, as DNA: TGTGCCAGCAGTGACCCAGGGAAGGGCTACACCTTC.

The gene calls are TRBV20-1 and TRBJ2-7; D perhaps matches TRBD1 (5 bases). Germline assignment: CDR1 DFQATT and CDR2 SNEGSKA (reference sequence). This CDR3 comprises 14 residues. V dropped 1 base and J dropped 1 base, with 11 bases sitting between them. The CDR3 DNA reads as TGCAGTGCTAGAGGACAGACAGTATCCTACGAGCAGTACTTC. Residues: CSARGQTVSYEQYF.

The CDR3 DNA reads TGTGCCAGCAGTTACTTGGACGGCCTGAACACTGAAGCTTTCTTT. Its translation: CASSYLDGLNTEAFF. The rearrangement joins TRBV6-6 to TRBJ1-1; D remains unclear. With 1 base removed from V and 0 bases from J, the gap between germline ends came to 9 bases. There are 15 residues in the CDR3. Per germline, CDR1 MNHNY and CDR2 SVGAGI (reference sequence).

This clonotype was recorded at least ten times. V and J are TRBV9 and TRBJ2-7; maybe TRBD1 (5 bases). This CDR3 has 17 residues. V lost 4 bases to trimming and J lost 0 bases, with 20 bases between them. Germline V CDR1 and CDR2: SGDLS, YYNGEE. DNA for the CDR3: TGTGCCAGCAGCCCAAAACCGTGGGGCAGGAGCTCCTACGAGCAGTACTTC. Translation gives CASSPKPWGRSSYEQYF. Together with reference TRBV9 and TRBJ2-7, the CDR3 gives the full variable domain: DSGVTQTPKHLITATGQRVTLRCSPRSGDLSVYWYQQSLDQGLQFLIQYYNGEERAKGNILERFSAQQFPDLHSELNLSSLELGDSALYFCASSPKPWGRSSYEQYFGPGTRLTVT.

Written as DNA, the CDR3 is TGCAGTGCTTCTAGCGGGAGTAACAATGAGCAGTTCTTC. Its protein is CSASSGSNNEQFF. The V gene is TRBV20-1, the J gene TRBJ2-1; 10 bases fit TRBD2. The CDR3 totals 13 residues. CDR1 DFQATT and CDR2 SNEGSKA come from the germline V gene (reference sequence). The V segment lost 5 bases and the J segment 5 bases; nucleotides outside the gene matches: 3.

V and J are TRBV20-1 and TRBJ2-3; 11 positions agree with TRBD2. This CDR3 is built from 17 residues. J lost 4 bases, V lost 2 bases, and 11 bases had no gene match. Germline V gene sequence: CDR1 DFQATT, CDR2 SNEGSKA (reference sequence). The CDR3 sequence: CSARKGWLAGGSDTQYF. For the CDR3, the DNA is TGCAGTGCTAGAAAAGGTTGGCTAGCGGGAGGTTCAGATACGCAGTATTTT.

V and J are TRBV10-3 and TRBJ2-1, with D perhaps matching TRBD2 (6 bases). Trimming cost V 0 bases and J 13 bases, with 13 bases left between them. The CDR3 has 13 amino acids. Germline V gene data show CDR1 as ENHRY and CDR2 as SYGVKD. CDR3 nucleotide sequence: TGTGCCATCAGTGAGTCGGGGCGGGAAGTACAGTTCTTC. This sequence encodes CAISESGREVQFF.

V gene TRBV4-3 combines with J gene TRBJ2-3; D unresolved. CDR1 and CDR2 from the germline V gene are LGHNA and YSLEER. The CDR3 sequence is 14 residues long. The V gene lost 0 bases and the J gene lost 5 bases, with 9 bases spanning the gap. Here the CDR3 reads CASSQDLRRDTQYF. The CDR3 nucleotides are TGCGCCAGCAGCCAAGATCTTCGGCGAGATACGCAGTATTTT.

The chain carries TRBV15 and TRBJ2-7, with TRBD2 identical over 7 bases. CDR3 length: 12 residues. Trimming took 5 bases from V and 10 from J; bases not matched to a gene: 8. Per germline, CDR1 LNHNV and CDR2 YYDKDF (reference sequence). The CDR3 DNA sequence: TGTGCCACCAGCCCAGATGGGACTACCCAGTACTTC. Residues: CATSPDGTTQYF.

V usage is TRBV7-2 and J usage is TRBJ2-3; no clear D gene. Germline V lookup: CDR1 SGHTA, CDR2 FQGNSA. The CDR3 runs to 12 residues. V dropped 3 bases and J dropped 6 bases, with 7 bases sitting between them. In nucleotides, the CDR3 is TGTGCCAGCAGCTTGTTCAGGGATACGCAGTATTTT. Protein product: CASSLFRDTQYF.

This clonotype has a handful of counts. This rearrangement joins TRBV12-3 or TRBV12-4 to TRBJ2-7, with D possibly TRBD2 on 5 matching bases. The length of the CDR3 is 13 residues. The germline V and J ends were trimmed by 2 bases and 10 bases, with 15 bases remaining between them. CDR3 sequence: CASSLSSGRVQYF. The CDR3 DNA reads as TGTGCCAGCAGTTTAAGTTCCGGGCGGGTTCAGTACTTC.

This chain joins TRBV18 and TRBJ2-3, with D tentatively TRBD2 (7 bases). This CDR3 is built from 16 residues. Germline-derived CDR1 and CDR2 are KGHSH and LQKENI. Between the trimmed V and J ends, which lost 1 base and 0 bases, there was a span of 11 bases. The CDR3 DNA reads TGTGCCAGCTCACCACAGGGGGGGACCAGCACAGATACGCAGTATTTT. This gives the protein CASSPQGGTSTDTQYF.